These 20 T cell receptor beta chains were all obtained from the same sample, sequenced in a study of cytotoxic CD8 clonotypes in ibrutinib-treated CLL. Method: immunoSEQ multiplex PCR; TCRdb's copy keeps in-frame clones and lacks some. The sample shows about 20,000 clones, over 65% of them seen only once. This specimen consisted of PBMCs, obtained before ibrutinib treatment. The receptor set was obtained from a human donor with chronic lymphocytic leukemia.

The chain uses TRBV6-6 and TRBJ2-7; D unresolved. Germline values: CDR1 MNHNY, CDR2 SVGAGI (reference sequence). V lost 0 bases, J lost 6 bases, and 12 bases lay in between. The CDR3 contains 14 residues. In nucleotides, the CDR3 is TGTGCCAGCAGTTACTCTTCGGTCGCCAGCGAGCAGTACTTC. Residues: CASSYSSVASEQYF.

The chain combines TRBV7-3 with TRBJ2-1; 8 bases match TRBD2. V lost 4 bases to trimming and J lost 2 bases; unmatched junction nucleotides: 7. The CDR3 runs to 16 residues. Germline-derived CDR1 and CDR2 are SGHTA and FQGTGA. The CDR3 loop reads CASSSTSAQTYNEQFF. In nucleotides, the CDR3 is TGTGCCAGCAGCTCGACTAGCGCGCAGACCTACAATGAGCAGTTCTTC.

The V call is TRBV6-5, the J call TRBJ2-7, with D possibly matching TRBD1 (6 bases). Germline V lookup: CDR1 MNHEY, CDR2 SVGAGI. The CDR3 has 12 amino acids. With 5 bases removed from V and 5 bases from J, the gap between germline ends came to 10 bases. The CDR3 here is CASSDYRDEQYF. The CDR3 DNA reads TGTGCCAGCAGTGACTACAGGGACGAGCAGTACTTC.

The rearrangement uses TRBV7-3 and TRBJ1-2; 10 positions match TRBD1. With V trimmed by 4 bases and J by 6 bases, 2 bases remained unmatched. CDR1 is SGHTA, CDR2 FQGTGA, per germline. CDR3 length equals 13 residues. The CDR3 DNA reads TGTGCCAGCAGCTATGGACAGGGGGATGGCTACACCTTC. Protein: CASSYGQGDGYTF.

The gene calls are TRBV4-3 and TRBJ2-7; no clear D. This CDR3 spans 14 amino acids. The V gene lost 1 base and the J gene lost 2 bases, with 9 bases spanning the gap. Germline V gives CDR1 LGHNA, CDR2 YSLEER. CDR3 DNA sequence: TGCGCCAGCAGCCAAGTTTCCGGCCCCTACGAGCAGTACTTC. Translating it yields CASSQVSGPYEQYF.

The CDR3 nucleotides read TGTGCCAGCGATGACGCGACTAGCGGGGGGACAGATACGCAGTATTTT. It codes for CASDDATSGGTDTQYF. This chain uses TRBV7-1 with TRBJ2-3, with 13 bases identical to TRBD2. TRBV7-1 is designated an ORF whose function remains uncertain. V shed 8 bases, J shed 3 bases, and the junction held 8 bases outside the gene matches. This CDR3 comprises 16 residues.

The sample holds a few counts of this clone. The rearrangement uses TRBV5-1 and TRBJ2-1; TRBD1 aligns across 10 bases. The V and J ends lost 4 bases and 8 bases, in that order; junction bases with no gene match: 6. Germline CDR1 and CDR2: SGHRS and YFSETQ. The CDR3 loop spans 14 amino acids. For the CDR3, the DNA is TGCGCCAGCAGCCCCCCGGGACAGGGGTATGAGCAGTTCTTC. This gives the protein CASSPPGQGYEQFF. The whole variable domain, filled in from reference TRBV5-1 and TRBJ2-1, reads KAGVTQTPRYLIKTRGQQVTLSCSPISGHRSVSWYQQTPGQGLQFLFEYFSETQRNKGNFPGRFSGRQFSNSRSEMNVSTLELGDSALYLCASSPPGQGYEQFFGPGTRLTVL.

The V call is TRBV27, the J call TRBJ2-2; the D call may be TRBD1 or TRBD2 (5 bases each). Trimming cost V 7 bases and J 5 bases, with 14 bases left between them. The CDR3 totals 14 residues. CDR1 and CDR2 (germline): MNHEY, SMNVEV (reference sequence). Here the CDR3 reads CASTFRGETGELFF. The CDR3 coding sequence is TGTGCCAGCACCTTCCGGGGCGAAACCGGGGAGCTGTTTTTT.

This clone was observed a few times. The chain links TRBV28 to TRBJ2-7; 7 bases agree with TRBD2. Germline values: CDR1 MDHEN, CDR2 SYDVKM. Trimming removed 10 bases from V and 6 bases from J; junction bases left unmatched: 12. The CDR3 loop spans 13 amino acids. The CDR3 bases are TGTGCCACCACTCCGGGAGGTAGTCGCGAGCAGTACTTC. Protein: CATTPGGSREQYF.

This clone has a handful of counts. This rearrangement joins TRBV27 to TRBJ2-7; perhaps D is TRBD1 or TRBD2 (5 bases each). Trimming left V 6 bases short and J 3 bases short, with 18 bases between. The CDR3 has 15 residues. Germline values: CDR1 MNHEY, CDR2 SMNVEV (reference sequence). CDR3 loop: CASRPIDGTRYEQYF. CDR3 bases: TGTGCCAGCAGACCCATTGATGGGACGCGCTACGAGCAGTACTTC.

The chain carries TRBV6-5 and TRBJ2-1, with TRBD1 as a possible D gene (5 bases). Trimming shortened V by 2 bases and J by 9 bases, and 5 bases separated the two germline ends. Germline CDR1 and CDR2: MNHEY and SVGAGI. The CDR3 contains 11 residues. Here the CDR3 reads CASSYTGEQFF. DNA of the CDR3: TGTGCCAGCAGTTACACAGGTGAGCAGTTCTTC.

The chain joins TRBV11-1 to TRBJ1-1; the D gene is possibly TRBD1 (5 bases). Per germline, CDR1 SGHAT and CDR2 FQDESV (reference sequence). The CDR3 has 14 amino acids. Trimming removed 2 bases at V and 1 base at J, with 8 bases between. The CDR3 DNA reads TGTGCCAGCAGCTTAACTGGGGGGAACACTGAAGCTTTCTTT. It encodes CASSLTGGNTEAFF.

This chain joins TRBV11-3 and TRBJ2-3; 7 nucleotides agree with TRBD1. Germline V gene sequence: CDR1 SGHNT, CDR2 YENEEA. V trimming: 5 bases; J trimming: 1 base; junction bases outside the gene matches: 9. The CDR3 has 16 amino acids. The CDR3 reads CASSPREGAGTDTQYF. Written as DNA, the CDR3 is TGTGCCAGCAGCCCGCGAGAGGGGGCGGGCACAGATACGCAGTATTTT.

V gene TRBV28 combines with J gene TRBJ2-5, with D possibly matching TRBD1 (6 bases). V lost 6 bases and J 9 bases, leaving 17 bases between the germline ends. CDR1 and CDR2 (germline): MDHEN, SYDVKM. This CDR3 region has 13 residues. DNA for the CDR3: TGTGCCAGCAGACCCAACAGGGTGGGGGCCCAGTACTTC. Residues: CASRPNRVGAQYF.

V and J are TRBV28 and TRBJ1-4; D remains ambiguous. V was clipped by 6 bases and J by 5 bases, with 16 bases between them. CDR1 and CDR2 (germline): MDHEN, SYDVKM. This CDR3 is 15 amino acids long. In nucleotides, the CDR3 is TGTGCCAGCAGCCCTACAGCCCGCCTCAATGAAAAACTGTTTTTT. Residues: CASSPTARLNEKLFF. Filled out from reference TRBV28 and TRBJ1-4, the complete variable domain reads DVKVTQSSRYLVKRTGEKVFLECVQDMDHENMFWYRQDPGLGLRLIYFSYDVKMKEKGDIPEGYSVSREKKERFSLILESASTNQTSMYLCASSPTARLNEKLFFGSGTQLSVL.

The V gene is TRBV5-5, the J gene TRBJ2-7, with 11 bases lining up with TRBD2. The CDR3 totals 17 residues. Germline values: CDR1 SGHKS, CDR2 YYEKEE (reference sequence). Germline trimming cut 0 bases from V and 3 bases from J; bases unmatched to any gene: 8. CDR3 residues: CASSLGRLLAGDYEQYF. CDR3 nucleotide sequence: TGTGCCAGCAGCTTGGGTCGTTTACTAGCGGGAGACTACGAGCAGTACTTC.

V usage is TRBV7-3 and J usage is TRBJ2-1; possibly TRBD1 for D (5 bases). This CDR3 contains 15 residues. From germline, CDR1 is SGHTA and CDR2 FQGTGA. V lost 0 bases to trimming and J lost 4 bases, with 10 bases between them. The CDR3: CASSLTPDSYNEQFF. CDR3 DNA: TGTGCCAGCAGCTTAACCCCAGACAGTTACAATGAGCAGTTCTTC.

In its sample, this clone was seen once. The chain is built from TRBV15 and TRBJ2-1; tentative D call: TRBD2 (6 bases). Germline CDR1 LNHNV, CDR2 YYDKDF (reference sequence). Trimming pared 1 base from V and 10 bases from J, leaving 17 bases between. This CDR3 is 15 amino acids long. CDR3 loop: CATSRGRREATEQFF. CDR3 bases: TGTGCCACCAGCAGAGGACGGCGGGAAGCAACGGAGCAGTTCTTC. Supplemented by reference TRBV15 and TRBJ2-1, the full variable domain reads DAMVIQNPRYQVTQFGKPVTLSCSQTLNHNVMYWYQQKSSQAPKLLFHYYDKDFNNEADTPDNFQSRRPNTSFCFLDIRSPGLGDTAMYLCATSRGRREATEQFFGPGTRLTVL.

The chain uses TRBV5-1 and TRBJ2-7; either TRBD1 or TRBD2 may fit D (5 bases each). With 5 bases removed from V and 7 bases from J, the gap between germline ends came to 13 bases. Per germline, CDR1 SGHRS and CDR2 YFSETQ. CDR3 length: 12 amino acids. The CDR3 DNA reads as TGCGCCAGCAGGCGTCAGGGAGAAGAGCAGTACTTC. Translated: CASRRQGEEQYF.

The V call is TRBV2, the J call TRBJ2-1; 10 nucleotides line up with TRBD2. Germline-derived CDR1 and CDR2 are SNHLY and FYNNEI. The CDR3 runs to 16 residues. With 6 bases clipped from V and 8 bases from J, the junction kept 13 bases outside the gene matches. The CDR3 DNA sequence: TGTGCCAGCAGCGTCGCTAGCGGGAGAGTCTATGATGAGCAGTTCTTC. Protein product: CASSVASGRVYDEQFF.